The present entry profiles one TCR beta chain with its context. The antigen is undetermined. This CDR3 comprises 16 residues. CDR1 is SGHRS and CDR2 is YFSETQ in the germline V gene. V trimming: 4 bases; J trimming: 3 bases; junction bases outside the gene matches: 10. Pooling covered second doses at about 4 or about 12 weeks. The sample is drawn from a study of T cell responses to AZD1222 COVID-19 vaccine. Study results and caveats: The donors showed a predominance of white British ancestry and of females, with possible underestimation of clonal diversity. Repertoires were sampled only after the peak T cell response. At baseline, seropositivity was found in only six or seven AZD1222 recipients.

The data were produced by immunoSEQ multiplex PCR, yet TCRdb's version contains in-frame clones alone and is incomplete. The data show some 200,000 clones, over 85% seen once. Material: peripheral blood, obtained 28 days after the second AZD1222 dose. The chain is built from TRBV5-1 and TRBJ2-1; the match to TRBD1 covers 7 bases. The receptor was derived from an adult who received the AZD1222 COVID-19 vaccine. CDR3 coding DNA: TGCGCCAGCAGCCCCCGGTTAGGGGGCGGCTACAATGAGCAGTTCTTC. As protein: CASSPRLGGGYNEQFF. Full variable domain (remainder filled in from reference TRBV5-1 and TRBJ2-1): KAGVTQTPRYLIKTRGQQVTLSCSPISGHRSVSWYQQTPGQGLQFLFEYFSETQRNKGNFPGRFSGRQFSNSRSEMNVSTLELGDSALYLCASSPRLGGGYNEQFFGPGTRLTVL.